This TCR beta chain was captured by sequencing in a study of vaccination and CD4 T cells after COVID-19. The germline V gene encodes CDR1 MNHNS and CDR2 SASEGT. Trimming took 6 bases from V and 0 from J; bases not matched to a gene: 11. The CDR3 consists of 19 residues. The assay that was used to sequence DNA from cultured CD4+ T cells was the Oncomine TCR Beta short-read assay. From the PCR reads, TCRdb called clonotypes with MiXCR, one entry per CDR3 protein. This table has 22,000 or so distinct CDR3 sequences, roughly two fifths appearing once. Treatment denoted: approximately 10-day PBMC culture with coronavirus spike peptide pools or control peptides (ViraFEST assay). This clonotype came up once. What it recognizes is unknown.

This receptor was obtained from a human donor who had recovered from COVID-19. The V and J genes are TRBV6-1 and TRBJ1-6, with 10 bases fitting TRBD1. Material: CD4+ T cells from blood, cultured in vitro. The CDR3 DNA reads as TGTGCCAGCAGCTCGGGACAGGGGCACTCGAGCTCCTATAATTCACCCCTCCACTTT. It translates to CASSSGQGHSSSYNSPLHF.